This TCR beta chain was documented in a study of cytomegalovirus exposure and HLA in healthy donors. Study summary: Among the roughly 370 genotyped donors, 70% to 90% were placed in the Caucasian-associated ancestry cluster.

PCR amplification relied on 60 Vbeta primers (plus 13 Jbeta primers). Original analysis: A later analysis counted tens of millions of unique TCR beta chains, around 12 million shared. Here immunoSEQ multiplex PCR was the method, and the copy in TCRdb shows in-frame clones only, minus some. The V and J calls and clone size were taken over from that table, and D and trimming were inferred from the DNA. The sample lists some 200,000 clones, 60% to 85% seen once, with approximately 1.5% in the top ten. Germline CDR1 and CDR2: SGHRS and YFSETQ. The junction had 6 bases not matched to a gene; V was cut back by 4 bases and J by 4 bases. The CDR3 contains 14 residues.

The receptor was derived from a girl between 10 and 17 years old in good health and CMV-seropositive. The sample consisted of PBMCs. The chain carries TRBV5-1 and TRBJ2-7; the match to TRBD1 covers 9 bases. Written as DNA, the CDR3 is TGCGCCAGCAGCCTGAGACAGGGGGGATACGAGCAGTACTTC. Translated: CASSLRQGGYEQYF.